Shown below are 20 T cell receptor beta chains from a single sample sequenced in a study of metastatic and nonmetastatic thyroid tumors. All patients reached thyroid surgery having received no treatment beforehand. TCRdb reprocessed the PCR reads using MiXCR. The sample yields roughly 16,000 clones, approximately 24% seen once. Source material: tumor tissue. The receptors derive from a male donor with papillary thyroid cancer or a benign thyroid nodule (not recorded which). Some clones in this sample may be carry-over from other donors' samples.

Many counts were recorded for this clone. The chain combines TRBV19 with TRBJ1-2, with D maybe TRBD1 (6 bases). V lost 7 bases and J lost 7, with 19 bases in between. Germline V CDR1 and CDR2: LNHDA, SQIVND (reference sequence). The CDR3 spans 14 residues. CDR3 in amino acids: CASTPGGREAGYTF. The CDR3 nucleotides are TGTGCCAGTACCCCTGGGGGCAGGGAGGCTGGCTACACCTTC.

The chain employs TRBV3-1 and TRBJ1-2, with a tentative D call TRBD1 (6 bases). The V and J ends lost 3 bases and 8 bases respectively, with 10 bases between them. The CDR3 is 12 amino acids. Germline V gives CDR1 LGHDT, CDR2 YNNKEL (reference sequence). This CDR3 is CASSQGARGYTF. The CDR3 nucleotides read TGTGCCAGCAGCCAGGGGGCGCGCGGCTACACCTTC. Using reference TRBV3-1 and TRBJ1-2 for the parts outside the CDR3, the full variable domain is DTAVSQTPKYLVTQMGNDKSIKCEQNLGHDTMYWYKQDSKKFLKIMFSYNNKELIINETVPNRFSPKSPDKAHLNLHINSLELGDSAVYFCASSQGARGYTFGSGTRLTVV.

This clone occurred a few times. This sequence joins TRBV7-2 and TRBJ1-5; D is perhaps TRBD1 (5 bases). The CDR3 spans 14 residues. Germline CDR1 is SGHTA and CDR2 is FQGNSA. V lost 5 bases and J 3 bases, leaving 11 bases between the germline ends. CDR3 sequence: CASSNTGHNQPQHF. The CDR3 DNA sequence: TGTGCCAGCAGCAACACGGGGCACAATCAGCCCCAGCATTTT.

The gene calls are TRBV5-5 and TRBJ2-7; possibly TRBD1 for D (6 bases). The germline V gene encodes CDR1 SGHKS and CDR2 YYEKEE (reference sequence). The CDR3 extends over 14 amino acids. Trimming removed 4 bases at V and 2 bases at J, with 13 bases between. The CDR3 spells CASSLRDTPYEQYF. CDR3 nucleotide sequence: TGTGCCAGCAGCCTACGGGACACCCCCTACGAGCAGTACTTC.

The chain uses TRBV20-1 and TRBJ2-7; 7 nucleotides agree with TRBD2. The V segment lost 4 bases and the J segment 3 bases; nucleotides outside the gene matches: 12. This CDR3 is 15 amino acids long. Germline CDR1 DFQATT, CDR2 SNEGSKA (reference sequence). The CDR3 nucleotides are TGCAGTGCTATCCCCTCAGCTAGCGGTGGCTACGAGCAGTACTTC. This gives the protein CSAIPSASGGYEQYF.

In this sample, this clone turned up a few times. One junction end does not reproduce the germline sequence, and a read error may be involved. Within the sample, other DNA sequences also encode this same CDR3. The chain couples TRBV6-2 or TRBV6-3 to TRBJ1-2; 11 positions match TRBD1. CDR3 size: 16 residues. The germline V gene encodes CDR1 MNHEY and CDR2 SVGEGT. The CDR3 DNA reads TGTGCCAGCTTTTCGGGACAGGGGGTAGTAGGGTATGGATACACCTTC. Protein: CASFSGQGVVGYGYTF.

This clone appeared many times. Just one base apart from a much larger clone, this may be a read error. This chain connects TRBV27 to TRBJ2-7, with D possibly being TRBD2 (5 bases). V was pared by 8 bases and J by 6 bases, with 17 bases between. CDR3 length: 13 amino acids. The germline gives CDR1 MNHEY, CDR2 SMNVEV (reference sequence). CDR3 in amino acids: CASGPLPGVEQYF. The CDR3 bases are TGTGCCAGCGGTCCACTCCCCGGGGTCGAGCAGTACTTC.

This chain joins TRBV30 and TRBJ2-1, with TRBD2 matching over 10 bases. The CDR3 has 14 residues. Germline CDR1 reads GTSNPN; CDR2 reads SVGIG (reference sequence). The V segment lost 3 bases and the J segment 10 bases; nucleotides outside the gene matches: 9. The CDR3 spells CAWSSLAGVNEQFF. CDR3 DNA: TGTGCCTGGAGCTCTCTAGCGGGAGTCAACGAGCAGTTCTTC.

In its sample, this clone was seen many times. V usage is TRBV20-1 and J usage is TRBJ1-5, with D hard to call. With 0 bases removed from V and 11 bases from J, the gap between germline ends came to 8 bases. CDR1 is DFQATT, CDR2 SNEGSKA, per germline (reference sequence). This CDR3 has 11 amino acids. Written as DNA, the CDR3 is TGCAGTGCTAGAGATGGAAGGGCCCAGCATTTT. Translation gives CSARDGRAQHF.

This clone was observed many times. This chain connects TRBV7-3 to TRBJ1-2; D is perhaps TRBD1 (6 bases). The ends were cut back, 5 bases at V and 8 bases at J, with 18 bases in the middle. The CDR3 sequence is 14 residues long. Germline V CDR1 and CDR2: SGHTA, FQGTGA. This CDR3 is CASSPNPGHSGYTF. CDR3 nucleotide sequence: TGTGCCAGCAGCCCCAACCCGGGACACTCGGGCTACACCTTC.

A remark on this clone: An end of the junction differs from the germline gene, which may be a read error. The V and J genes are TRBV5-1 and TRBJ2-3, with D perhaps being TRBD1 or TRBD2 (6 bases each). The V gene's germline CDR1 is SGHRS and CDR2 YFSETQ. This CDR3 contains 16 residues. The CDR3 DNA sequence: TGCGCCAGCAGCTTCGGTCGATCGGGGGCAGGGGATACTCAGTATTTT. It yields the protein CASSFGRSGAGDTQYF.

There are a few counts of this clone. The chain employs TRBV28 and TRBJ2-7; D tentatively reads TRBD1 or TRBD2 (6 bases each). Germline CDR1 reads MDHEN; CDR2 reads SYDVKM. This CDR3 contains 14 residues. Trimming pared 6 bases from V and 7 bases from J, leaving 19 bases between. The CDR3 is CASSSGTWAGEQYF. CDR3 nucleotide sequence: TGTGCCAGCAGCTCAGGGACATGGGCGGGGGAGCAGTACTTC.

The CDR3 sequence is CASRHTDTQYF. The CDR3 DNA reads TGTGCCAGCAGGCACACAGATACGCAGTATTTT. V and J are TRBV3-1 and TRBJ2-3, with D hard to call. V lost 6 bases, J lost 2 bases, and 3 bases lay in between. The CDR3 has 11 residues. Looked up from germline, CDR1 is LGHDT and CDR2 is YNNKEL (reference sequence).

This clone was counted many times. The rearrangement joins TRBV29-1 to TRBJ2-7, with D possibly matching TRBD2 (7 bases). The CDR3 contains 15 residues. Germline CDR1 reads SQVTM; CDR2 reads ANQGSEA. V dropped 5 bases and J dropped 0 bases, with 17 bases sitting between them. The CDR3 protein is CSVLGGVLPSYEQYF. The CDR3 DNA reads as TGCAGCGTTTTAGGGGGGGTACTGCCCTCCTACGAGCAGTACTTC.

With regard to this clone: An end of the junction differs from the germline gene, which may be a read error. Other DNA variants within this sample encode the same CDR3. This rearrangement joins TRBV12-3 or TRBV12-4 to TRBJ1-1, with a possible D match to TRBD1 (5 bases). The CDR3 extends over 15 amino acids. The CDR3 region has the DNA TGTGCCAGCAGCGATAGACAGCCTACGGGTACTGAAGCTTTCTTC. Its translation is CASSDRQPTGTEAFF.

This clone was detected only a few times. This rearrangement joins TRBV6-5 to TRBJ1-2, with no clear D. V was pared by 5 bases and J by 3 bases, with 7 bases between. The CDR3 covers 12 residues. CDR1 MNHEY and CDR2 SVGAGI come from the germline V gene. The CDR3 sequence: CASSTGYYGYTF. The CDR3 DNA follows: TGTGCCAGCAGTACTGGATACTATGGCTACACCTTC.

This clone was seen ten or more times. The V call is TRBV20-1, the J call TRBJ2-1, with 8 bases lining up with TRBD1. This CDR3 has 18 residues. Germline V gives CDR1 DFQATT, CDR2 SNEGSKA (reference sequence). V trimming: 4 bases; J trimming: 0 bases; junction bases outside the gene matches: 14. CDR3 residues: CSATGTGVSLSSYNEQFF. CDR3 sequence (DNA): TGCAGTGCTACCGGGACAGGCGTTTCTCTGAGCTCCTACAATGAGCAGTTCTTC.

Turning to this clone: This specimen includes other DNA sequences encoding the same CDR3. The gene calls are TRBV19 and TRBJ1-1; 7 bases agree with TRBD1. Germline CDR1 is LNHDA and CDR2 is SQIVND (reference sequence). CDR3 length: 15 amino acids. Trimming at V came to 9 bases and at J to 3 bases, leaving 13 bases not matched to a gene. DNA for the CDR3: TGTGCCAGCAGTGCTCGGGCAGGGGGAGACACTGAAGCTTTCTTT. This sequence encodes CASSARAGGDTEAFF.

This clone was detected many times. The V call is TRBV3-1, the J call TRBJ2-3, with D tentatively TRBD2 (6 bases). Trimming removed 0 bases from V and 4 bases from J, with 14 bases in between. This CDR3 has 16 amino acids. The germline CDR1 and CDR2 sequences are LGHDT and YNNKEL (reference sequence). CDR3 in amino acids: CASSQEFSGVADTQYF. The CDR3 DNA is TGTGCCAGCAGCCAAGAATTCTCGGGGGTTGCAGATACGCAGTATTTT.

The chain is built from TRBV6-1 and TRBJ1-6, with 8 positions matching TRBD1. The CDR3 consists of 16 residues. The germline V gene has CDR1 MNHNS and CDR2 SASEGT. Trimming cost V 2 bases and J 10 bases; bases outside gene matches: 10. CDR3 sequence: CASSEPVRGHGSPLHF. CDR3 coding DNA: TGTGCCAGCAGTGAACCCGTCAGGGGGCACGGGTCACCCCTCCACTTT.